One and the same sample provided the 14 T cell receptor beta chains below, sequenced in a study of blood T cells in healthy people across ages. The authors ran a second PCR of 7 to 11 cycles using a sample-barcoded 5' primer and a J-beta primer mix. Via MiXCR, TCRdb re-called the 5' RACE reads, giving one row per CDR3 protein. The profile shows about 1.5 million distinct CDR3 sequences, about 45% of them singletons. The sequencing sample was made of blood. The receptors stem from a woman between 18 and 30 years old in good health.

This clonotype has just a few counts. The chain combines TRBV12-5 with TRBJ2-3; TRBD2 might be the D (6 bases). Germline V gene data show CDR1 as LGHNT and CDR2 as FRNRAP. This CDR3 has 13 amino acids. V was trimmed by 3 bases and J by 6 bases, leaving 10 bases between them. CDR3 in DNA: TGTGCTAGTGGTTTTTTGGAGGGGGATACGCAGTATTTT. Amino acid sequence: CASGFLEGDTQYF.

The rearrangement links TRBV7-8 to TRBJ2-7; 8 bases map to TRBD1. This CDR3 is built from 13 residues. Trimming at V came to 6 bases and at J to 5 bases, leaving 6 bases not matched to a gene. Germline CDR1 SGHVS, CDR2 FQNEAQ. In DNA, the CDR3 is TGTGCCAGCAGGCGACAGGGGAACCACGAGCAGTACTTC. It specifies CASRRQGNHEQYF.

The J gene is TRBJ2-3, the V gene TRBV7-2; D is tentatively TRBD1 or TRBD2 (6 bases each). V lost 0 bases and J 8 bases, leaving 18 bases between the germline ends. CDR1 and CDR2 (germline): SGHTA, FQGNSA. The CDR3 consists of 16 residues. For the CDR3, the DNA is TGTGCCAGCAGCTTAGCGCGGGGACGGGGGCGGTCTACGCAGTATTTT. Translation gives CASSLARGRGRSTQYF.

This clonotype occurred a few times. This chain uses TRBV28 with TRBJ1-4, with TRBD1 matching 10 bases. The germline CDR1 and CDR2 sequences are MDHEN and SYDVKM. CDR3 size: 13 residues. Unmatched junction bases numbered 3, after V lost 8 bases and J lost 6 bases. The CDR3 DNA sequence: TGTGCCAGCCGAGGGACAGGGGATGAAAAACTGTTTTTT. Protein: CASRGTGDEKLFF.

The chain has TRBV20-1 and TRBJ2-3, with no clear D. The germline gives CDR1 DFQATT, CDR2 SNEGSKA (reference sequence). V lost 1 base and J lost 4, with 12 bases in between. CDR3 length: 14 amino acids. The CDR3: CSARGLPSADTQYF. The CDR3 DNA reads as TGCAGTGCTAGAGGACTCCCCAGCGCAGATACGCAGTATTTT.

The chain recombines TRBV20-1 with TRBJ2-5, with D tentatively TRBD2 (6 bases). The germline V and J ends were trimmed by 3 bases and 2 bases, with 10 bases remaining between them. CDR3 length: 13 residues. CDR1 and CDR2 from the germline V gene are DFQATT and SNEGSKA (reference sequence). The CDR3 loop reads CSASWTKQETQYF. The CDR3 coding sequence is TGCAGTGCTAGTTGGACTAAACAAGAGACCCAGTACTTC.

In regard to this clonotype: One junction end does not reproduce the germline sequence, and a read error may be involved. The chain is built from TRBV12-3 or TRBV12-4 and TRBJ2-3, with 7 bases matching TRBD2. The CDR3 has 15 amino acids. The CDR3 DNA follows: TGTGCCAGCAGTTTTAGGCGGGGGAGCACAGATGCGCAGTATTTT. It codes for CASSFRRGSTDAQYF.

V and J are TRBV20-1 and TRBJ2-1; TRBD1 or TRBD2 may be the D gene (6 bases each). CDR3 length equals 13 residues. In germline, CDR1 is DFQATT, CDR2 SNEGSKA (reference sequence). The germline V and J ends were trimmed by 4 bases and 3 bases, with 10 bases remaining between them. CDR3 DNA sequence: TGCAGTGCTAACCGGGGGCACTACAATGAGCAGTTCTTC. As protein: CSANRGHYNEQFF.

V usage is TRBV4-3 and J usage is TRBJ2-2; no reliable D call. CDR1 is LGHNA, CDR2 YSLEER, per germline. Trimming stripped 0 bases from V and 4 bases from J, with 9 bases between. There are 15 residues in the CDR3. CDR3 residues: CASSQDLAVTGELFF. The DNA for the CDR3 is TGCGCCAGCAGCCAAGATCTGGCAGTCACCGGGGAGCTGTTTTTT.

The V call is TRBV29-1, the J call TRBJ2-7; TRBD1 matches 10 bases. Germline lookup yields CDR1 SQVTM and CDR2 ANQGSEA. The CDR3 runs to 12 residues. V gave up 6 bases and J gave up 5 bases; unmatched junction bases: 4. The CDR3 nucleotides read TGCAGCGTAAGGGACAGGGGTGACGAGCAGTACTTC. Its translation is CSVRDRGDEQYF.

The chain links TRBV7-6 to TRBJ2-1; 15 positions match TRBD2. Germline loops: CDR1 SGHVS, CDR2 FNYEAQ. With 8 bases clipped from V and 7 bases from J, the junction kept 6 bases outside the gene matches. The CDR3 contains 15 residues. The CDR3 reads CASGRTSGGVNEQFF. The DNA of the CDR3 is TGTGCCAGCGGGAGGACTAGCGGGGGGGTAAATGAGCAGTTCTTC.

The table lists this clonotype with a few counts. The chain couples TRBV9 to TRBJ2-3; 7 nucleotides line up with TRBD1. The V and J ends lost 5 bases and 2 bases, in that order; junction bases with no gene match: 14. The CDR3 runs 17 residues. Germline CDR1 reads SGDLS; CDR2 reads YYNGEE. This CDR3 reads CASRRIPQGPPTDTQYF. In DNA, the CDR3 is TGTGCCAGCAGACGTATTCCACAGGGGCCCCCCACAGATACGCAGTATTTT.

This clonotype was counted between two and nine times. The chain combines TRBV7-8 with TRBJ2-5; D is ambiguous. The DNA end is a closer match to TRBJ2-7, so the J assignment may be wrong. The length of the CDR3 is 13 residues. The V gene's germline CDR1 is SGHVS and CDR2 FQNEAQ. The CDR3: CASGKTMSYEQYF. The CDR3 region has the DNA TGTGCCAGCGGTAAGACAATGTCCTACGAGCAGTACTTC.

This chain connects TRBV4-1 to TRBJ1-1; D is undetermined. V lost 4 bases and J lost 6, with 15 bases in between. This CDR3 spans 14 amino acids. CDR1 and CDR2 (germline): MGHRA, YSYEKL. The CDR3 here is CASSPLMVPPEAFF. CDR3 bases: TGCGCCAGCAGCCCTCTCATGGTTCCGCCTGAAGCTTTCTTT.